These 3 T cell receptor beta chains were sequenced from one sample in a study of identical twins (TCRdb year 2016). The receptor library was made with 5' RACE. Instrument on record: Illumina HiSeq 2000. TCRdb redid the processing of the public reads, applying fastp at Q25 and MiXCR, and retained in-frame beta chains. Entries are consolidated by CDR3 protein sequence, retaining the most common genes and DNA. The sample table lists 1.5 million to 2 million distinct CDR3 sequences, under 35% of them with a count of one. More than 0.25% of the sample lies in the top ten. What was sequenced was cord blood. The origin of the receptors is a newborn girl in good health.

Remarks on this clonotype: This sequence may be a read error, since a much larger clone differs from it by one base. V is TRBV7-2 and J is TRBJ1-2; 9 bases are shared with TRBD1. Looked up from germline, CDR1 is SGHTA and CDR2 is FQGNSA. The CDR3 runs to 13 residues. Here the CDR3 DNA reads TGTGCCATCAGCTTACAGGGGGCGCTTGGCTACACCTTC. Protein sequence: CAISLQGALGYTF.

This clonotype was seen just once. As DNA, the CDR3 is TGTGCCAGCAGCGCCGTGTGGGGGCCGGTACCTAATGAAAAACTGTTTTTT. As protein: CASSAVWGPVPNEKLFF. The chain uses TRBV6-1 and TRBJ1-4; perhaps TRBD1 as D (6 bases). This CDR3 has 17 amino acids. The germline V gene has CDR1 MNHNS and CDR2 SASEGT. Trimming removed 6 bases at V and 3 bases at J, with 20 bases between.

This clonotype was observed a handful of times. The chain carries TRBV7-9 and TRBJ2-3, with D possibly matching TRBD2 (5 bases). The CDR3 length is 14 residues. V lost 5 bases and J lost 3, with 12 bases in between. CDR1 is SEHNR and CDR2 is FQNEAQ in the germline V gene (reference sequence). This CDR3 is CASSPTRWTDTQYF. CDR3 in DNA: TGTGCCAGCAGCCCAACTAGATGGACAGATACGCAGTATTTT.